Listed below are T cell receptor beta chains from one sample, sequenced in a study of T-cell memory formation after mild COVID-19. From the 5' RACE reads, TCRdb called clonotypes with MiXCR, one entry per CDR3 protein. The repertoire holds 450,000 to 650,000 distinct CDR3 sequences, with approximately 21% as singletons. Sequencing input: PBMCs or a T cell subset sorted from them (not recorded which). These TCRs come from an adult woman who had mild COVID-19 (a few samples of this study predate the infection). Cell type and time point are not known. Each CDR3 is given with its conserved first and last residue. The D gene is left open where the match is weak. Some rows have no size entry. The others give once, few or many, or a class for an expanded clone.

J gene | V gene | D gene | clone size | CDR3 protein | CDR3 DNA
TRBJ2-7 | TRBV2 | TRBD1 | few | CASSEAGTGVKQYF | TGTGCCAGCAGTGAAGCGGGGACAGGGGTCAAGCAGTACTTC
TRBJ1-5 | TRBV24-1 | NA | NA | CATSDAGDRNQPQHF | TGTGCCACCAGTGATGCAGGGGATCGGAATCAGCCCCAGCATTTT
TRBJ2-3 | TRBV15 | TRBD2 | NA | CATSREGTSGSTDTQYF | TGTGCCACCAGCAGAGAGGGGACTAGCGGTAGCACAGATACGCAGTATTTT
TRBJ1-4 | TRBV7-2 | NA | few | CASSLIGAGEKLFF | TGTGCCAGCAGCTTAATCGGGGCCGGTGAAAAACTGTTTTTT
TRBJ1-1 | TRBV7-2 | NA | NA | CASSQGPYENTEAFF | TGTGCCAGCAGCCAGGGCCCATATGAGAACACTGAAGCTTTCTTT
TRBJ2-1 | TRBV27 | TRBD2 | few | CASSFRTAGYNEQFF | TGTGCCAGCAGTTTCCGAACAGCGGGATACAATGAGCAGTTCTTC
TRBJ2-1 | TRBV7-6 | TRBD2 | NA | CASSLEPAGVPMDDNEQFF | TGTGCCAGCAGCTTAGAGCCAGCGGGAGTCCCGATGGACGACAATGAGCAGTTCTTC
TRBJ2-7 | TRBV6-2/TRBV6-3 | TRBD1 | NA | CASSYSQGGSYEQYF | TGTGCCAGCAGTTACTCACAGGGGGGATCCTACGAGCAGTACTTC
TRBJ2-5 | TRBV7-3 | NA | many | CASSPGIAQETQYF | TGTGCCAGCAGCCCCGGTATAGCCCAAGAGACCCAGTACTTC
TRBJ2-1 | TRBV20-1 | TRBD2 | NA | CSARAYGLASSNEQFF | TGCAGTGCTAGAGCATATGGACTAGCCAGCTCCAATGAGCAGTTCTTC
TRBJ2-1 | TRBV6-2/TRBV6-3 | NA | NA | CASSHRIGNYNEQFF | TGTGCCAGCAGTCATCGTATCGGGAACTACAATGAGCAGTTCTTC
TRBJ1-4 | TRBV15 | TRBD1 | few | CATSRPQGGGEKLFF | TGTGCCACCAGCAGACCACAGGGGGGCGGAGAAAAACTGTTTTTT
TRBJ2-7 | TRBV20-1 | TRBD2 | NA | CSAAGTSFGSYEQYF | TGCAGTGCTGCCGGGACTAGCTTCGGATCTTACGAGCAGTACTTC
TRBJ2-7 | TRBV25-1 | TRBD2 | many | CASSENLPREGPYEQYF | TGTGCCAGCAGTGAAAACCTCCCGCGGGAGGGCCCTTACGAGCAGTACTTC
TRBJ2-2 | TRBV5-1 | NA | many | CASSLDRITGELFF | TGCGCCAGCAGCTTGGACAGGATCACCGGGGAGCTGTTTTTT
TRBJ1-2 | TRBV3-1 | NA | NA | CASSQGNANYGYTF | TGTGCCAGCAGCCAAGGGAATGCTAACTATGGCTACACCTTC
TRBJ2-3 | TRBV4-3 | TRBD2 | many | CASSQERWGGEADTQYF | TGCGCCAGCAGCCAAGAACGATGGGGGGGAGAAGCAGATACGCAGTATTTT
TRBJ1-1 | TRBV6-2/TRBV6-3 | NA | NA | CASGSPNTEAFF | TGTGCCAGCGGGTCACCGAACACTGAAGCTTTCTTT
TRBJ2-5 | TRBV7-3 | NA | NA | CASSLGRSQETQYF | TGTGCCAGCAGCTTAGGCCGGAGTCAGGAGACCCAGTACTTC
TRBJ1-1 | TRBV3-1 | NA | few | CASSTRGARVEAFF | TGTGCCAGCAGCACCCGGGGGGCCAGGGTTGAAGCTTTCTTT
TRBJ2-3 | TRBV20-1 | TRBD2 | NA | CSASDGTSGLTDTQYF | TGCAGTGCTAGCGATGGGACTAGCGGGCTCACAGATACGCAGTATTTT
TRBJ2-7 | TRBV29-1 | TRBD2 | NA | CSALAGGAEQYF | TGCAGCGCACTAGCGGGAGGCGCCGAGCAGTACTTC
TRBJ2-5 | TRBV7-9 | NA | NA | CASTSPLLDRVETQYF | TGTGCCAGCACCTCCCCCCTTCTAGACCGCGTTGAGACCCAGTACTTC
TRBJ2-5 | TRBV7-8 | TRBD2 | NA | CASSPQLLAEPGETQYF | TGTGCCAGCAGCCCCCAGCTACTAGCGGAGCCAGGGGAGACCCAGTACTTC
TRBJ2-2 | TRBV29-1 | NA | NA | CSVDQGANTGELFF | TGCAGCGTTGATCAGGGCGCGAACACCGGGGAGCTGTTTTTT
TRBJ2-1 | TRBV19 | NA | NA | CASTRGAGKNEQFF | TGTGCCAGTACCCGGGGCGCTGGAAAAAATGAGCAGTTCTTC
TRBJ2-2 | TRBV24-1 | NA | few | CATSDGLGGDMGAGELFF | TGTGCCACCAGTGACGGCTTGGGCGGAGATATGGGGGCCGGGGAGCTGTTTTTT
TRBJ2-7 | TRBV4-3 | TRBD1 | NA | CASSYSGTGERYEQYF | TGCGCCAGCAGCTACTCCGGGACAGGAGAAAGATACGAGCAGTACTTC
TRBJ1-1 | TRBV5-1 | NA | once | CASSPGGSRGTEAFF | TGCGCCAGCAGCCCCGGCGGTTCTCGGGGCACTGAAGCTTTCTTT
TRBJ2-7 | TRBV6-2/TRBV6-3 | TRBD2 | few | CASSYISGSGYEQYF | TGTGCCAGCAGTTACATCAGCGGGAGTGGCTACGAGCAGTACTTC
TRBJ2-3 | TRBV29-1 | NA | few | CSVERGATDTQYF | TGCAGCGTTGAAAGGGGAGCGACAGATACGCAGTATTTT
TRBJ2-3 | TRBV11-3 | TRBD2 | NA | CASSLLGLAGTSSTDTQYF | TGTGCCAGCAGCTTACTAGGACTAGCGGGAACCTCATCCACAGATACGCAGTATTTT
TRBJ2-1 | TRBV5-1 | TRBD1 | NA | CASSLAGQGDNEQFF | TGCGCCAGCAGCTTGGCCGGGCAGGGGGACAATGAGCAGTTCTTC
TRBJ2-7 | TRBV30 | NA | NA | CAWSKGGGAYEQYF | TGTGCCTGGAGCAAAGGGGGAGGTGCCTACGAGCAGTACTTC
TRBJ2-7 | TRBV5-1 | NA | NA | CASSTGSQSPIFYEQYF | TGCGCCAGCAGCACCGGGTCCCAAAGCCCTATCTTCTACGAGCAGTACTTC
TRBJ2-2 | TRBV5-1 | TRBD1 | few | CASSLTGGTSGELFF | TGCGCCAGCAGCTTGACAGGGGGGACGAGCGGGGAGCTGTTTTTT
TRBJ2-7 | TRBV7-2 | TRBD1 | many | CASSYDRGSYEQYF | TGTGCCAGCAGCTATGACAGGGGATCCTACGAGCAGTACTTC